This entry describes one T cell receptor beta chain. This sample is drawn from a study of OX40 agonist ivuxolimab in advanced cancers. For the study at large: In this cohort, patients received ivuxolimab, an agonistic anti-OX40 (CD134) antibody. Head and neck, renal cell, melanoma or hepatocellular carcinoma were the cancers that dose-escalation patients had. Three patients showed partial responses: one hepatocellular carcinoma and two cutaneous melanoma cases.

Sequencing was performed with immunoSEQ multiplex PCR; in TCRdb, only in-frame clones are kept and a portion is missing. The sample has tens of thousands of clones, about 88% seen once. With 4 bases clipped from V and 0 bases from J, the junction kept 10 bases outside the gene matches. This CDR3 is 17 amino acids long. Per germline, CDR1 SGHRS and CDR2 YFSETQ. Samples were taken at baseline and on day 1 of cycles 4 and 7. This clonotype was obtained from an adult with an advanced solid tumor such as melanoma, head and neck, liver or kidney cancer. The chain joins TRBV5-1 to TRBJ2-7; 10 bases line up with TRBD2. The specimen comprised CD4+ or CD8+ T cells sorted from blood, sampled in a trial of the OX40 agonist ivuxolimab. The CDR3 DNA sequence: TGCGCCAGCAGCCCAAAAAGGGCTAGCGGGAGCTCCTACGAGCAGTACTTC. Protein product: CASSPKRASGSSYEQYF. Full variable domain (missing parts from reference TRBV5-1 and TRBJ2-7): KAGVTQTPRYLIKTRGQQVTLSCSPISGHRSVSWYQQTPGQGLQFLFEYFSETQRNKGNFPGRFSGRQFSNSRSEMNVSTLELGDSALYLCASSPKRASGSSYEQYFGPGTRLTVT.